The entry below describes one TCR beta chain. The antigen remains undetermined. Given a far larger clone just one base away, this is likely a sequencing read error. The TCR beta CDR3 region was amplified from genomic DNA, with two rounds of multiplex PCR being used for the amplification. Primers (each specific to one TRBV or TRBJ gene) were used in first-round PCR. TCRdb reprocessed the multiplex PCR reads with MiXCR, giving one entry per CDR3 protein. The table includes about 59,000 distinct CDR3 sequences, about 26% detected once. This entry comes from a study of prognosis after radiotherapy for stage I lung cancer. Study-wide findings and caveats: Some patients went on to develop distant metastases. Their Shannon entropy after stereotactic body radiation therapy was lower, and its change from baseline was also lower.

The V gene lost 6 bases and the J gene lost 5 bases, with 20 bases spanning the gap. This CDR3 region has 15 residues. Germline CDR1 reads MRHNA; CDR2 reads SNTAGT. The genes are TRBV6-4 and TRBJ2-7; D ambiguous. This clonotype was sampled from a donor aged 50 or older with non-small cell lung cancer. Source: PBMCs, taken before or after stereotactic body radiation therapy (not recorded which). CDR3 in DNA: TGTGCCAGCAGCCAACCGGTCCTTGGGCTTAACGAGCAGTACTTC. Translated, it gives CASSQPVLGLNEQYF.